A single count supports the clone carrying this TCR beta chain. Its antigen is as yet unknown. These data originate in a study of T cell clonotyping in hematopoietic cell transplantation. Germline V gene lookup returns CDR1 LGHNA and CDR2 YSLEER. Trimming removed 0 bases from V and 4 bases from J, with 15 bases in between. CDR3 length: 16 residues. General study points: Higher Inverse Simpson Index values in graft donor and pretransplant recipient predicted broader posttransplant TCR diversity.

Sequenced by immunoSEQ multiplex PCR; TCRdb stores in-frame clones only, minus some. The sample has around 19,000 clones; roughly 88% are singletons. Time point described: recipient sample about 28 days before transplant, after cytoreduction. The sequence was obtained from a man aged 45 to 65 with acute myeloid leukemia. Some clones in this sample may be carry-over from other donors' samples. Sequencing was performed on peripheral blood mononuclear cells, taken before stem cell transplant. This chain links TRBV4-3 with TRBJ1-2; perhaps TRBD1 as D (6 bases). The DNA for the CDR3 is TGCGCCAGCAGCCAAGATGGGGGGGGGCGCGTCTATGGCTACACCTTC. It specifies CASSQDGGGRVYGYTF.